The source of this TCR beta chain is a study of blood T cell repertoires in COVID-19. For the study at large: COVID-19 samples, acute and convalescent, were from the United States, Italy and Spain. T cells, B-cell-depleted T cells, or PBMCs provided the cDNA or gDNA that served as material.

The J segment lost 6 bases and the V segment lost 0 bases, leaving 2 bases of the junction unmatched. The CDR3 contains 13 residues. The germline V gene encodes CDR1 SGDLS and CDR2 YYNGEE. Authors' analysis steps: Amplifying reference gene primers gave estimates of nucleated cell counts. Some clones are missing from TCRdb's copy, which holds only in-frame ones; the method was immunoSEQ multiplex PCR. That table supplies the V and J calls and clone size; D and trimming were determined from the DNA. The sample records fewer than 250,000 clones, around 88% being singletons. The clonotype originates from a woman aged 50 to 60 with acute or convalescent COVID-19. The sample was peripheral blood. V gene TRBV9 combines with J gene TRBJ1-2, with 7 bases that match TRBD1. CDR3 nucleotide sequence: TGTGCCAGCAGCGTAGAACAGGGGAATGGCTACACCTTC. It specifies CASSVEQGNGYTF. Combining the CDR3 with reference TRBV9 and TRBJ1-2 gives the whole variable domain DSGVTQTPKHLITATGQRVTLRCSPRSGDLSVYWYQQSLDQGLQFLIQYYNGEERAKGNILERFSAQQFPDLHSELNLSSLELGDSALYFCASSVEQGNGYTFGSGTRLTVV.